A single count supports the clone carrying this T cell receptor (beta chain). This entry comes from a study of blood T cell repertoires in COVID-19. Study summary: Acute and convalescent COVID-19 samples came from the United States, Italy and Spain. Sources were T cells, B-cell-depleted T cells, or PBMCs; the material itself was cDNA or gDNA.

The CDR3 has 13 amino acids. V lost 5 bases, J lost 2 bases, and 7 bases lay in between. Germline CDR1 SEHNR, CDR2 FQNEAQ (reference sequence). The authors' processing: Researchers report that nucleated cell counts were estimated from reference gene primer amplification. Assay used: immunoSEQ multiplex PCR; TCRdb lists only in-frame clones, some missing. That table supplies the V and J calls and clone size; D and trimming were determined from the DNA. The sample has hundreds of thousands of clones, 70% to 90% seen once. Sequenced input: peripheral blood. This sequence originates from a woman in her forties or fifties with active or convalescent COVID-19. The chain carries TRBV7-9 and TRBJ1-3; D uncertain. CDR3 amino acids: CASSLYPGNTIYF. The CDR3 DNA follows: TGTGCCAGCAGCCTCTATCCTGGAAACACCATATATTTT.